Sequencing of this TCR beta chain was carried out in a study of shared clonotypes between healthy human individuals. This CDR3 is 14 amino acids long. Germline lookup yields CDR1 MNHNS and CDR2 SASEGT. With 1 base removed from V and 1 base from J, the gap between germline ends came to 7 bases. In the naive CD8 group, cells lacked CD45RO and were positively selected for CCR7, so terminally differentiated effector memory CD45RA+ cells were left out. All donors were healthy HIV-negative adults lacking recent acute infections or vaccinations. Assay: immunoSEQ multiplex PCR; the TCRdb copy retains only in-frame clones and omits some. The table includes about 2.2 million clones, 85% to 95% detected once.

The TCR was taken from a man aged 18 to 30 in good health. Some clones in this sample may be carry-over from other donors' samples. The chain carries TRBV6-1 and TRBJ1-2; no clear D gene. The sample consisted of naive CD8+ T cells from PBMCs. CDR3 loop: CASSEGEFNYGYTF. The CDR3 DNA reads as TGTGCCAGCAGTGAAGGAGAATTTAACTATGGCTACACCTTC.